This TCR beta chain comes out of a study of blood T cell repertoires in COVID-19. Study-wide context: Samples came from the United States, Italy and Spain, spanning acute and convalescent COVID-19.

Sequencing was performed with immunoSEQ multiplex PCR; in TCRdb, only in-frame clones are kept and a portion is missing. The sample holds 100,000 to 120,000 clones, roughly 80% seen once. There are 13 residues in the CDR3. V lost 1 base, J lost 2 bases, and 3 bases lay in between. This chain connects TRBV12-3 or TRBV12-4 to TRBJ1-5; no clear D gene. The origin of this receptor is a woman in her fifties or sixties with acute or convalescent COVID-19. The sample consisted of peripheral blood. CDR3 loop: CASSLVGNQPQHF. The DNA of the CDR3 is TGTGCCAGCAGTTTAGTCGGCAATCAGCCCCAGCATTTT.